A single sample gave rise to the 22 T cell receptor beta chains below, sequenced in a study of blood T cell repertoires in COVID-19. TCRdb keeps only in-frame clones here, not all; method: immunoSEQ multiplex PCR. The repertoire holds around 77,000 clones, under 95% seen once, with 4.8% in the top ten. Sequencing input: peripheral blood. Receptor source: a woman aged 55-70 years with active COVID-19.

This chain links TRBV10-2 with TRBJ1-6, with 7 bases matching TRBD1. The trim removed 2 bases at V and 14 bases at J, leaving 12 bases unmatched. The CDR3 has 15 amino acids. CDR1 and CDR2 (germline): WSHSY, SAAADI. Here the CDR3 reads CASSERPREGAALHF. Written as DNA, the CDR3 is TGCGCCAGCAGTGAGCGGCCCCGGGAGGGGGCGGCCCTCCACTTT.

This chain joins TRBV7-8 and TRBJ1-6, with D perhaps TRBD1 (5 bases). There are 16 residues in the CDR3. The germline gives CDR1 SGHVS, CDR2 FQNEAQ. The V and J ends lost 5 bases and 8 bases respectively, with 19 bases between them. This chain's CDR3 is CASSRERQLVDSPLHF. The CDR3 coding sequence is TGTGCCAGCAGCCGGGAGCGACAGTTAGTGGATTCACCCCTCCACTTT.

This chain joins TRBV18 and TRBJ1-1; 12 bases map to TRBD1. Germline CDR1 reads KGHSH; CDR2 reads LQKENI. V was clipped by 5 bases and J by 2 bases; unmatched bases: 3. The CDR3 loop spans 15 amino acids. CDR3: CASSVGTGGNTEAFF. CDR3 in DNA: TGTGCCAGCTCAGTAGGGACAGGGGGCAACACTGAAGCTTTCTTT.

V is TRBV7-9 and J is TRBJ1-6; D is undetermined. The V gene lost 5 bases and the J gene lost 6 bases, with 8 bases spanning the gap. Germline V CDR1 and CDR2: SEHNR, FQNEAQ (reference sequence). The CDR3 consists of 13 residues. CDR3 amino acids: CASSPSLNSPLHF. In DNA, the CDR3 is TGTGCCAGCAGCCCTAGCCTTAATTCACCCCTCCACTTT.

The chain employs TRBV6-5 and TRBJ1-2; 7 bases line up with TRBD1. There are 14 residues in the CDR3. Germline V gene lookup returns CDR1 MNHEY and CDR2 SVGAGI. The V segment lost 7 bases and the J segment 4 bases; nucleotides outside the gene matches: 9. Here the CDR3 DNA reads TGTGCCAGCACAGGGGGTAGGGGGATCTATGGCTACACCTTC. It specifies CASTGGRGIYGYTF.

The chain has TRBV29-1 and TRBJ2-7; TRBD2 matches 9 bases. The CDR3 is made up of 15 amino acids. The germline CDR1 and CDR2 sequences are SQVTM and ANQGSEA. With V trimmed by 7 bases and J by 3 bases, 13 bases remained unmatched. CDR3 residues: CSAKGGLAGNYEQYF. The CDR3 DNA sequence: TGCAGCGCCAAAGGGGGACTAGCAGGGAACTACGAGCAGTACTTC.

V and J are TRBV7-6 and TRBJ2-3, with 11 bases aligning to TRBD2. V dropped 5 bases and J dropped 1; count of bases not matched to a gene: 2. The CDR3 totals 15 residues. CDR1 and CDR2 from the germline V gene are SGHVS and FNYEAQ. CDR3 protein: CASSRLAGRTDTQYF. CDR3 nucleotides: TGTGCCAGCAGCCGACTAGCGGGGCGCACAGATACGCAGTATTTT.

The J gene is TRBJ2-3, the V gene TRBV11-2, with 10 bases lining up with TRBD2. The CDR3 is 17 residues long. Germline CDR1 and CDR2: SGHAT and FQNNGV. With 4 bases clipped from V and 1 base from J, the junction kept 8 bases outside the gene matches. Here the CDR3 DNA reads TGTGCCAGCAGCTACGGGACTAGCGCCCTCCGCACAGATACGCAGTATTTT. This translates into CASSYGTSALRTDTQYF.

The chain uses TRBV11-2 and TRBJ2-1, with D maybe TRBD2 (6 bases). The germline V gene has CDR1 SGHAT and CDR2 FQNNGV. The V and J ends lost 6 bases and 6 bases respectively, with 39 bases between them. This CDR3 is 22 amino acids long. CDR3 protein: CASSTEGWAGSSSLVPSNEQFF. The CDR3 coding sequence is TGTGCCAGCAGTACGGAGGGGTGGGCGGGTTCATCCTCCCTGGTTCCTTCCAATGAGCAGTTCTTC.

The chain employs TRBV24-1 and TRBJ2-2, with a possible D match to TRBD1 (5 bases). Germline CDR1 is KGHDR and CDR2 is SFDVKD. This CDR3 is built from 15 residues. V was cut by 7 bases and J by 4 bases, with 15 bases left in between. The CDR3 sequence: CATSRPATGTGELFF. CDR3 coding DNA: TGTGCCACCAGCCGGCCGGCAACAGGCACCGGGGAGCTGTTTTTT.

V gene TRBV11-3 combines with J gene TRBJ2-1; 12 bases agree with TRBD2. In germline, CDR1 is SGHNT, CDR2 YENEEA. This CDR3 region has 17 residues. Germline trimming cut 9 bases from V and 4 bases from J; bases unmatched to any gene: 13. The CDR3 loop is CARSWLAGGPCYNEQFF. For the CDR3, the DNA is TGTGCCAGGTCATGGCTAGCGGGAGGGCCGTGTTACAATGAGCAGTTCTTC.

This chain joins TRBV28 and TRBJ2-7; perhaps TRBD1 as D (5 bases). Trimming removed 4 bases from V and 7 bases from J, with 11 bases in between. Germline V gene data show CDR1 as MDHEN and CDR2 as SYDVKM. This CDR3 is built from 12 residues. CDR3 DNA sequence: TGTGCCAGCAGTTCGGCCTACAGGGAGCAGTACTTC. Amino acids: CASSSAYREQYF.

This chain uses TRBV5-1 with TRBJ2-2; TRBD2 agrees at 13 bases. CDR3 length: 17 residues. V was clipped by 4 bases and J by 5 bases; unmatched bases: 8. The germline V gene encodes CDR1 SGHRS and CDR2 YFSETQ. The CDR3 reads CASSPGLAGVKTGELFF. CDR3 in DNA: TGCGCCAGCAGCCCCGGACTAGCGGGAGTTAAAACCGGGGAGCTGTTTTTT.

This chain joins TRBV21-1 and TRBJ2-1; TRBD1 is the table's D call, not checked against the DNA. TRBV21-1 is reported as a pseudogene. The CDR3 consists of 14 residues. The CDR3 nucleotides are TGTGCCAGCCCCAGGGTCAGATCTTACAATGAGCAGTTCTTC. This codes for CASPRVRSYNEQFF.

The chain recombines TRBV30 with TRBJ2-3; D is ambiguous. Germline V gene sequence: CDR1 GTSNPN, CDR2 SVGIG (reference sequence). The CDR3 covers 15 residues. Trimming shortened V by 2 bases and J by 2 bases, and 14 bases separated the two germline ends. DNA of the CDR3: TGTGCCTGGAGTAACCCCTTACTCCCCACAGATACGCAGTATTTT. Its translation: CAWSNPLLPTDTQYF.

This clone was seen more than once but under ten times. The genes are TRBV5-1 and TRBJ2-3; D is perhaps TRBD1 (5 bases). The CDR3 consists of 14 residues. From germline, CDR1 is SGHRS and CDR2 YFSETQ. V gave up 2 bases and J gave up 4 bases, with 11 bases separating them. CDR3 in DNA: TGCGCCAGCAGCTTTGGGGCAGGCGCAGATACGCAGTATTTT. Its translation is CASSFGAGADTQYF. The full variable domain, in which reference TRBV5-1 and TRBJ2-3 provide the parts outside the CDR3, is KAGVTQTPRYLIKTRGQQVTLSCSPISGHRSVSWYQQTPGQGLQFLFEYFSETQRNKGNFPGRFSGRQFSNSRSEMNVSTLELGDSALYLCASSFGAGADTQYFGPGTRLTVL.

This chain links TRBV5-6 with TRBJ1-2; a weak D match, TRBD1 (6 bases). V lost 2 bases to trimming and J lost 3 bases, with 11 bases between them. This CDR3 has 14 residues. Germline CDR1 reads SGHDT; CDR2 reads YYEEEE. The CDR3 nucleotides are TGTGCCAGCAGCTTAGGCAGGGGCTACTATGGCTACACCTTC. It is translated as CASSLGRGYYGYTF.

The rearrangement uses TRBV28 and TRBJ2-7; D ambiguous. The CDR3 sequence is 11 residues long. Germline assignment: CDR1 MDHEN and CDR2 SYDVKM. Trimming took 10 bases from V and 9 from J, leaving 16 bases between them. In DNA form, the CDR3 reads TGTGCCACCGTCTCCCCTTTCGGGCAGTACTTC. Its protein is CATVSPFGQYF.

The chain combines TRBV28 with TRBJ1-2, with 11 bases lining up with TRBD1. Trimming removed 5 bases from V and 5 bases from J; junction bases left unmatched: 7. The CDR3 is 15 residues long. Germline V gene data show CDR1 as MDHEN and CDR2 as SYDVKM. CDR3 residues: CASSDGQGARYGYTF. Here the CDR3 DNA reads TGTGCCAGCAGTGACGGACAGGGGGCTAGGTATGGCTACACCTTC.

In this sample, this clone turned up once. V usage is TRBV5-1 and J usage is TRBJ1-4; 9 nucleotides match TRBD1. The CDR3 is made up of 15 amino acids. Unmatched junction bases numbered 5, after V lost 0 bases and J lost 8 bases. Germline assignment: CDR1 SGHRS and CDR2 YFSETQ. This chain's CDR3 is CASSLAGTGFEKLFF. The CDR3 DNA reads TGCGCCAGCAGCTTGGCCGGGACAGGGTTCGAAAAACTGTTTTTT.

The gene calls are TRBV5-6 and TRBJ1-2; 10 bases map to TRBD1. V shed 2 bases and J 4 bases; nucleotides not matched to a gene: 5. The CDR3 is 15 amino acids. The germline gives CDR1 SGHDT, CDR2 YYEEEE. The CDR3 spells CASSFRDRGAYGYTF. CDR3 DNA sequence: TGTGCCAGCAGCTTCCGGGACAGGGGTGCCTATGGCTACACCTTC.

This chain connects TRBV28 to TRBJ2-5, with no clear D. The V gene's germline CDR1 is MDHEN and CDR2 SYDVKM. Between the trimmed V and J ends, which lost 10 bases and 5 bases, there was a span of 14 bases. CDR3 length: 12 amino acids. CDR3 protein: CATHSTVETQYF. The DNA for the CDR3 is TGTGCCACCCATTCTACGGTGGAGACCCAGTACTTC. Together with reference TRBV28 and TRBJ2-5, the CDR3 gives the full variable domain: DVKVTQSSRYLVKRTGEKVFLECVQDMDHENMFWYRQDPGLGLRLIYFSYDVKMKEKGDIPEGYSVSREKKERFSLILESASTNQTSMYLCATHSTVETQYFGPGTRLLVL.